This T cell receptor beta chain is from a study of CD8 T cells in ankylosing spondylitis. This clonotype appeared many times. Its antigen is unknown. Trimming pared 4 bases from V and 6 bases from J, leaving 18 bases between. The CDR3 has 16 residues. CDR1 is MNHEY, CDR2 SMNVEV, per germline (reference sequence). The study's findings and limits: A motif in TCR beta, a set of several highly homologous variants, appeared characteristic of ankylosing spondylitis blood.

A single record per CDR3 protein comes from TCRdb applying MiXCR to the 5' RACE reads. Counted here are around 440,000 distinct CDR3 sequences, about 15% occurring once; the ten biggest clones make up about 0.94%. This chain connects TRBV27 to TRBJ1-4, with a possible D match to TRBD1 (5 bases). The clonotype comes from a male donor with ankylosing spondylitis. The source material was blood, either unsorted or a sorted T cell fraction (not recorded which). The CDR3 is CASSSPRHGGYEKLFF. The CDR3 DNA is TGTGCCAGCAGTTCCCCCCGGCACGGGGGGTATGAAAAACTGTTTTTT.